These 25 T cell receptor beta chains share one sample of origin, sequenced in a study of early T cells in non-severe SARS-CoV-2 infection. From the 5' RACE reads, TCRdb called clonotypes with MiXCR, one entry per CDR3 protein. The table shows under 20,000 distinct CDR3 sequences, with about 5.4% occurring only once. Specimen: whole blood, collected at baseline. The source of these receptors is an adult who was a healthcare worker with PCR-confirmed SARS-CoV-2 infection or an uninfected control (not recorded which).

This clonotype was detected many times. V gene TRBV7-8 combines with J gene TRBJ1-4; 7 bases map to TRBD1. The V and J ends lost 4 bases and 7 bases, in that order; junction bases with no gene match: 6. CDR1 and CDR2 from the germline V gene are SGHVS and FQNEAQ. CDR3 length: 14 amino acids. The CDR3 reads CASSSTGLGEKLFF. The CDR3 region has the DNA TGTGCCAGCAGCTCGACAGGGTTAGGTGAAAAACTGTTTTTT.

The rearrangement links TRBV27 to TRBJ2-1, with D perhaps TRBD2 (5 bases). The CDR3 totals 14 residues. CDR1 MNHEY and CDR2 SMNVEV come from the germline V gene (reference sequence). V dropped 5 bases and J dropped 4 bases, with 12 bases sitting between them. CDR3 in DNA: TGTGCCAGCAGTCCTAGTCGGGGATACAATGAGCAGTTCTTC. Translating it yields CASSPSRGYNEQFF.

To note about this clonotype: One end of the junction is discordant with germline, which a read error may explain. The chain combines TRBV19 with TRBJ2-3, with 7 bases matching TRBD1. CDR1 and CDR2 from the germline V gene are LNHDA and SQIVND (reference sequence). The CDR3 spans 13 residues. CDR3 sequence: CASRGQATVTQYF. The CDR3 DNA sequence: TGTGCCAGTAGAGGACAGGCTACAGTTACGCAGTATTTT.

This clonotype has a count of ten or more. The chain is built from TRBV3-1 and TRBJ2-3, with 11 bases matching TRBD2. Germline V lookup: CDR1 LGHDT, CDR2 YNNKEL (reference sequence). J was trimmed by 2 bases and V by 5 bases; bases with no gene match: 6. This CDR3 has 16 residues. As DNA, the CDR3 is TGTGCCAGCAGCGCCCGACTAGCGGGACACACAGATACGCAGTATTTT. Translating gives CASSARLAGHTDTQYF.

This clonotype was seen repeatedly, ten times or more. This chain connects TRBV7-6 to TRBJ2-2, with 13 bases fitting TRBD2. The CDR3 is made up of 18 amino acids. Germline CDR1 is SGHVS and CDR2 is FNYEAQ. Trimming at V came to 3 bases and at J to 0 bases, leaving 4 bases not matched to a gene. The CDR3 DNA sequence: TGTGCCAGCAGCTTTCGACTAGCGGGGGGATCGAACACCGGGGAGCTGTTTTTT. It specifies CASSFRLAGGSNTGELFF.

The chain links TRBV6-1 to TRBJ2-3, with TRBD2 matching 9 bases. The V gene end was trimmed by 1 base and the J gene end by 2 bases; junction bases not matched to a gene: 4. This CDR3 spans 16 amino acids. Germline CDR1 MNHNS, CDR2 SASEGT. This CDR3 reads CASSEEPSGATDTQYF. In DNA, the CDR3 is TGTGCCAGCAGTGAAGAGCCTAGCGGGGCCACAGATACGCAGTATTTT.

In this sample, this clonotype is medium-sized. This chain connects TRBV4-1 to TRBJ1-1; D gene unclear. V lost 3 bases to trimming and J lost 4 bases, with 18 bases between them. CDR1 and CDR2 from the germline V gene are MGHRA and YSYEKL. This CDR3 is 16 amino acids long. CDR3 loop: CASSHPGWRVATEAFF. As DNA, the CDR3 is TGCGCCAGCAGCCATCCCGGTTGGAGGGTGGCCACTGAAGCTTTCTTT.

This clonotype was recorded at least ten times. The rearrangement joins TRBV9 to TRBJ1-3, with D hard to call. The germline V gene has CDR1 SGDLS and CDR2 YYNGEE. There are 14 residues in the CDR3. The V gene lost 2 bases and the J gene lost 0 bases, with 6 bases spanning the gap. The CDR3 reads CASSVPNSGNTIYF. CDR3 DNA: TGTGCCAGCAGCGTTCCCAACTCTGGAAACACCATATATTTT.

This clonotype was seen at least ten times. The genes are TRBV5-4 and TRBJ2-7; maybe TRBD1 (6 bases). The CDR3 consists of 14 residues. CDR1 and CDR2 from the germline V gene are SGHNT and YYREEE (reference sequence). V dropped 4 bases and J dropped 3 bases, with 14 bases sitting between them. The CDR3 DNA sequence: TGTGCCAGCAGCCCCGGACAGAGAGACTACGAGCAGTACTTC. Translated: CASSPGQRDYEQYF. Full variable domain (rest looked up from reference TRBV5-4 and TRBJ2-7): ETGVTQSPTHLIKTRGQQVTLRCSSQSGHNTVSWYQQALGQGPQFIFQYYREEENGRGNFPPRFSGLQFPNYSSELNVNALELDDSALYLCASSPGQRDYEQYFGPGTRLTVT.

This clonotype was recorded many times. The chain recombines TRBV5-1 with TRBJ2-5; 8 bases are a match to TRBD2. Germline loops: CDR1 SGHRS, CDR2 YFSETQ. Germline trimming cut 1 base from V and 3 bases from J; bases unmatched to any gene: 5. CDR3 length equals 15 residues. The CDR3 region is CASSLRGGREETQYF. Written as DNA, the CDR3 is TGCGCCAGCAGCTTGCGGGGGGGCCGGGAAGAGACCCAGTACTTC. The full variable domain, completed using reference TRBV5-1 and TRBJ2-5, is KAGVTQTPRYLIKTRGQQVTLSCSPISGHRSVSWYQQTPGQGLQFLFEYFSETQRNKGNFPGRFSGRQFSNSRSEMNVSTLELGDSALYLCASSLRGGREETQYFGPGTRLLVL.

Many counts were recorded for this clonotype. The genes are TRBV7-2 and TRBJ1-6, with 9 nucleotides matching TRBD1. Germline CDR1 is SGHTA and CDR2 is FQGNSA. J gave up 14 bases and V 9 bases, and 11 bases lay outside the gene matches. The length of the CDR3 is 13 residues. CDR3 nucleotide sequence: TGTGCCAGTACCGGGACAGGGTTAAAGGCCCTCCACTTT. This encodes CASTGTGLKALHF.

This clonotype was seen ten or more times. This rearrangement joins TRBV29-1 to TRBJ2-3; TRBD2 matches at 10 bases. The germline V gene has CDR1 SQVTM and CDR2 ANQGSEA. The CDR3 runs to 13 residues. The ends lost 7 bases at V and 3 bases at J; junction bases unmatched: 4. The CDR3 spells CSERGLATDTQYF. DNA of the CDR3: TGCAGCGAGAGGGGACTAGCGACAGATACGCAGTATTTT.

This clonotype was counted many times. This chain connects TRBV20-1 to TRBJ2-2; 12 nucleotides match TRBD2. CDR3 length: 14 residues. The V and J ends lost 5 bases and 7 bases, in that order; junction bases with no gene match: 5. Germline V gene data show CDR1 as DFQATT and CDR2 as SNEGSKA (reference sequence). Here the CDR3 DNA reads TGCAGTGCTTGGACTAGCGGGGAGTTCGGGGAGCTGTTTTTT. This translates into CSAWTSGEFGELFF.

The V call is TRBV7-9, the J call TRBJ2-4; D is possibly TRBD1 or TRBD2 (5 bases each). CDR1 is SEHNR, CDR2 FQNEAQ, per germline (reference sequence). The ends were cut back, 6 bases at V and 3 bases at J, with 21 bases in the middle. The length of the CDR3 is 17 residues. CDR3 sequence (DNA): TGTGCCAGCAGGGGGACGGGGCAGCTTTGGAGCAAAAACATTCAGTACTTC. Residues: CASRGTGQLWSKNIQYF.

This clonotype came up many times. The chain combines TRBV30 with TRBJ1-1, with D maybe TRBD1 (5 bases). The CDR3 loop spans 13 amino acids. Per the germline V gene, CDR1 is GTSNPN and CDR2 is SVGIG (reference sequence). V was clipped by 0 bases and J by 5 bases, with 10 bases between them. CDR3: CAWSVGRETEAFF. Here the CDR3 DNA reads TGTGCCTGGAGTGTTGGCAGGGAGACTGAAGCTTTCTTT.

This clonotype is medium-sized (0.01 to 0.1%) by share. The rearrangement uses TRBV9 and TRBJ2-2, with D perhaps being TRBD1 or TRBD2 (5 bases each). The germline V gene has CDR1 SGDLS and CDR2 YYNGEE. V lost 4 bases, J lost 6 bases, and 10 bases lay in between. The CDR3 loop spans 13 amino acids. This CDR3 reads CASSPGPSGELFF. The CDR3 DNA follows: TGTGCCAGCAGCCCGGGGCCGTCCGGGGAGCTGTTTTTT.

This clonotype has more than one count but fewer than ten. The chain combines TRBV7-9 with TRBJ2-3; D is perhaps TRBD1 (6 bases). V was cut by 5 bases and J by 0 bases, with 21 bases left in between. The CDR3 runs 18 residues. Per the germline V gene, CDR1 is SEHNR and CDR2 is FQNEAQ (reference sequence). The CDR3 coding sequence is TGTGCCAGCAGCAATCGTGGGGCCAGACAGGCTAGCACAGATACGCAGTATTTT. Translation gives CASSNRGARQASTDTQYF.

The sample holds many counts of this clonotype. The rearrangement links TRBV5-1 to TRBJ1-1, with D unclear. Germline CDR1 SGHRS, CDR2 YFSETQ. This CDR3 is built from 14 residues. V was clipped by 4 bases and J by 5 bases, with 15 bases between them. The CDR3 bases are TGCGCCAGCAGCGTTACACGGGCGTTTACTGAAGCTTTCTTT. The encoded protein is CASSVTRAFTEAFF.

This clonotype appeared many times. The V gene is TRBV19, the J gene TRBJ2-1; 14 nucleotides agree with TRBD2. The V segment lost 7 bases and the J segment 7 bases; nucleotides outside the gene matches: 9. Germline CDR1 LNHDA, CDR2 SQIVND (reference sequence). This CDR3 region has 16 residues. In DNA, the CDR3 is TGTGCCAGTACCCCGACTAGCGGGGGGGCCGGGAATGAGCAGTTCTTC. This encodes CASTPTSGGAGNEQFF.

By share of the sample, this clonotype is medium-sized. The chain carries TRBV7-6 and TRBJ1-1; no reliable D call. V lost 2 bases to trimming and J lost 4 bases, with 8 bases between them. This CDR3 spans 13 amino acids. CDR1 and CDR2 (germline): SGHVS, FNYEAQ. The DNA of the CDR3 is TGTGCCAGCAGCTTAAGCGAAAGCACTGAAGCTTTCTTT. Translated: CASSLSESTEAFF.

This clonotype was recorded a few times. This rearrangement joins TRBV7-6 to TRBJ2-3; 8 bases are shared with TRBD2. CDR3 length equals 15 residues. The germline gives CDR1 SGHVS, CDR2 FNYEAQ. The V and J ends lost 5 bases and 8 bases, in that order; junction bases with no gene match: 12. CDR3 amino acids: CASSPRSGGAVTQYF. CDR3 coding DNA: TGTGCCAGCAGCCCCCGGTCCGGGGGGGCTGTTACGCAGTATTTT.

This clonotype was seen at least ten times. The chain recombines TRBV7-9 with TRBJ1-2; D remains ambiguous. The CDR3 extends over 13 amino acids. Germline V gene data show CDR1 as SEHNR and CDR2 as FQNEAQ (reference sequence). V lost 3 bases and J 5 bases, leaving 10 bases between the germline ends. CDR3 loop: CASSFGPGYGYTF. CDR3 sequence (DNA): TGTGCCAGCAGCTTCGGTCCGGGTTATGGCTACACCTTC.

This clonotype was seen many times. This chain joins TRBV6-2 or TRBV6-3 and TRBJ1-1; D possibly corresponds to TRBD1 (5 bases). The CDR3 loop spans 15 amino acids. V dropped 6 bases and J dropped 4 bases, with 18 bases sitting between them. CDR1 is MNHEY and CDR2 is SVGEGT in the germline V gene. This chain's CDR3 is CASRRPQVKATEAFF. Written as DNA, the CDR3 is TGTGCCAGCAGGAGGCCACAGGTAAAGGCCACTGAAGCTTTCTTT.

This clonotype occurred many times. The rearrangement joins TRBV12-3 or TRBV12-4 to TRBJ2-7; D not resolved. The CDR3 runs to 15 residues. V was trimmed by 5 bases and J by 7 bases, leaving 21 bases between them. This chain's CDR3 is CASSTYPDRLGEQYF. Written as DNA, the CDR3 is TGTGCCAGCAGTACTTACCCCGACCGACTCGGGGAGCAGTACTTC.

The chain recombines TRBV4-1 with TRBJ2-3; TRBD2 matches at 9 bases. The germline V gene has CDR1 MGHRA and CDR2 YSYEKL. The V segment lost 0 bases and the J segment 3 bases; nucleotides outside the gene matches: 7. The CDR3 sequence is 17 residues long. CDR3 loop: CASSQDDAGGRTDTQYF. The CDR3 nucleotides are TGCGCCAGCAGCCAAGATGACGCGGGGGGGCGAACAGATACGCAGTATTTT.